The present TCR beta chain was sequenced within a study of cytotoxic CD8 clonotypes in ibrutinib-treated CLL. About the research overall: Across the patients, 10 to 11 were relapsed/refractory, about 15 treatment-naive and approximately 18 IGHV unmutated.

The data were produced by immunoSEQ multiplex PCR, yet TCRdb's version contains in-frame clones alone and is incomplete. Of approximately 350,000 clones listed, roughly 71% are singletons. General study findings and limits: Among the clonotypes, public ones were uncommon and contracted or held stable on treatment. For progressing versus sustained-remission patients, sampling times were not the same.

This clone was counted a single time. The target antigen is unknown. This CDR3 is built from 19 residues. Germline V lookup: CDR1 SGDLS, CDR2 YYNGEE. The trim removed 4 bases at V and 6 bases at J, leaving 20 bases unmatched. The clonotype comes from a human donor with chronic lymphocytic leukemia. The sample consisted of PBMCs, taken after 36 months of ibrutinib treatment. V gene TRBV9 combines with J gene TRBJ2-3; TRBD2 aligns across 10 bases. CDR3 loop: CASSHVGLAGELERDTQYF. The CDR3 DNA reads TGTGCCAGCAGCCACGTGGGGCTAGCGGGGGAGTTAGAACGGGATACGCAGTATTTT.